These T cell receptor beta chains were read from a single sample in a study of blood T cell repertoires in COVID-19. This table comes from immunoSEQ multiplex PCR, and its TCRdb copy is limited to in-frame clones, with some not included. Among approximately 110,000 clones listed, roughly 90% were seen once. The sequenced sample consisted of peripheral blood. Receptor source: a woman between 65 and 79 years old who had recovered from COVID-19. The CDR3 runs from the conserved cysteine through the conserved F or W. The D gene is left open where the match is weak. The size entry is marked missing in some rows and otherwise reads once, few, many or a size class.

V gene,D gene,clone size,J gene,CDR3 DNA,CDR3 protein
TRBV6-2/TRBV6-3,TRBD2,.,TRBJ2-7,TGTGCCAGCAGTTACCCATCCCCGGGAGGCGGGGAGAACGTCGAGCAGTACTTC,CASSYPSPGGGENVEQYF
TRBV5-1,.,.,TRBJ2-1,TGCGCCAGCAGCCCCCAGGGTACCCCCTCCTACAATGAGCAGTTCTTC,CASSPQGTPSYNEQFF
TRBV5-5,TRBD2,.,TRBJ2-1,TGTGCCAGCACGCGGGAGGGACCCTACAATGAGCAGTTCTTC,CASTREGPYNEQFF
TRBV18,.,.,TRBJ2-5,TGTGCCAGCTCACCAGGGCCTCAAGAGACCCAGTACTTC,CASSPGPQETQYF
TRBV28,TRBD2,.,TRBJ2-2,TGTGCCAGCAGTTTTATAGCGGGCAGCGCGAACACCGGGGAGCTGTTTTTT,CASSFIAGSANTGELFF
TRBV6-1,TRBD1,.,TRBJ1-2,TGTGCCAGCAGTGAGCGGGGACAGGGGTATGATGGCTACACCTTC,CASSERGQGYDGYTF
TRBV3-1/TRBV3-2,.,.,TRBJ2-5,TGTGCCAGCAGCCAAGGGGGGGGGCGGCGTGAGACCCAGTACTTC,CASSQGGGRRETQYF
TRBV19,TRBD1,.,TRBJ1-5,TGTGCCAGTAGTATGGGCTGGGGACAGGCCCAAGGAGAGCCCCAGCATTTT,CASSMGWGQAQGEPQHF
TRBV18,TRBD2,.,TRBJ2-5,TGTGCCAGCTCCCCAGGGACTAGATTAGAGACCCAGTACTTC,CASSPGTRLETQYF
TRBV11-2,TRBD1,.,TRBJ2-5,TGTGCCAGCAGCCCACGCGGACAGGGGTACGAGACCCAGTACTTC,CASSPRGQGYETQYF
TRBV5-1,.,once,TRBJ2-2,TGCGCCAGCAGCTTGGCTCCCCCGAACACCGGGGAGCTGTTTTTT,CASSLAPPNTGELFF
TRBV4-1,.,.,TRBJ1-6,TGCGCCAGCAGCCAAGGACAAAATAATTCACCCCTCCACTTT,CASSQGQNNSPLHF
TRBV6-1,.,.,TRBJ1-2,TGTGCCAGCAGGCCCCCAGGGTATGGCTACACCTTC,CASRPPGYGYTF
TRBV7-2,TRBD1,.,TRBJ1-1,TGTGCCAGCAGCTTCAGCGGACAGGGTGTCACTGAAGCTTTCTTT,CASSFSGQGVTEAFF
TRBV28,.,.,TRBJ1-2,TGTGCCAGCAGTTTAAGGGGTGGCTACACCTTC,CASSLRGGYTF
TRBV27,.,.,TRBJ1-1,TGTGCCAGCAGTTTAGCCCCTAGGGGGTTTGGCACTGAAGCTTTCTTT,CASSLAPRGFGTEAFF
TRBV6-6,.,.,TRBJ2-1,TGTGCCAGCAGTTACGAGGGTCTAAAGCCTGAGCAGTTCTTC,CASSYEGLKPEQFF